This T cell receptor (beta chain) was captured in a study of blood T cell repertoires in COVID-19. Across the whole study: The origin of the acute and convalescent COVID-19 samples was the United States, Italy and Spain. The cDNA or gDNA used as material had been derived from T cells, B-cell-depleted T cells, or PBMCs.

Trimming shortened V by 2 bases and J by 3 bases, and 10 bases separated the two germline ends. The CDR3 has 14 residues. The V gene's germline CDR1 is MNHEY and CDR2 SMNVEV (reference sequence). The authors' processing: Estimation of nucleated cell counts relied on the amplification of reference gene primers. The assay was immunoSEQ multiplex PCR, and TCRdb's table has in-frame clones only and misses some. V, J and clone size are taken as reported in that table, and D and trimming were inferred from the DNA itself. The table shows around 250,000 clones, with less than 90% occurring only once. The chain uses TRBV27 and TRBJ1-1, with D possibly TRBD1 on 6 matching bases. The receptor was isolated from a woman in her forties who had recovered from COVID-19. The sequenced material came from peripheral blood. The CDR3 bases are TGTGCCAGCAGTTTAAGGGGGGGCTACACTGAAGCTTTCTTT. Residues: CASSLRGGYTEAFF.